This TCR beta chain was retrieved from a study of beta chain features in type 1 diabetes. Notes on the study in general: Individuals with type 1 diabetes displayed fewer insertions and more deletions at VDJ junctions.

The whole isolated RNA underwent reverse transcription, so sequencing captured expressed TCRB transcripts. Using immunoSEQ multiplex PCR, the repertoire was profiled, and TCRdb retains in-frame clones only, with some absent. The table includes roughly 500,000 clones, approximately 30% detected once. As concerns this clone: The antigen is not known.

Sequencing was carried out using naive CD4+ T cells from blood. This clonotype originated in a man in his late teens or twenties in good health.

The CDR3 sequence: CASSGVNENEQYF. CDR3 nucleotide sequence: TGTGCCAGCAGTGGAGTAAATGAAAACGAGCAGTACTTC. The chain couples TRBV25-1 to TRBJ2-7; D ambiguous. CDR1 is MGHDK, CDR2 SYGVNS, per germline. The CDR3 length is 13 residues. With 4 bases removed from V and 5 bases from J, the gap between germline ends came to 12 bases.